This is a list of T cell receptor beta chains from one sample in a study of CD8 T cells in Susac syndrome. TCRdb re-called the immunoSEQ multiplex PCR reads through MiXCR, storing one row per CDR3 protein. The repertoire holds more than 150,000 distinct CDR3 sequences, approximately 94% seen once, with roughly 0.21% in the top ten. The sample was CD8+ T cells from PBMCs. Receptor source: a human donor with multiple sclerosis. Each CDR3 is given with its conserved first and last residue. A D gene is named only where the DNA matches it firmly. Clone size is given for some rows only: seen once, a few or many times, or a class if the clone is expanded.

d_call | j_call | clone_size | v_call | cdr3_aa | cdr3_nt
TRBD1 | TRBJ2-7 | - | TRBV20-1 | CSATLGTGPGEQYF | TGCAGTGCCACTCTGGGGACAGGGCCGGGGGAGCAGTACTTC
TRBD2 | TRBJ2-4 | - | TRBV3-1 | CASSPRTSGGALAKNIQYF | TGTGCCAGCAGCCCGCGGACTAGCGGGGGGGCCTTAGCCAAAAACATTCAGTACTTC
- | TRBJ2-3 | - | TRBV7-6 | CATQLGDTQYF | TGTGCCACCCAGCTGGGAGATACGCAGTATTTT
- | TRBJ2-6 | - | TRBV7-9 | CASSFARAEGANVLTF | TGTGCCAGCAGCTTCGCCCGAGCGGAGGGGGCCAACGTCCTGACTTTC
- | TRBJ2-7 | - | TRBV5-1 | CASSLKETYEQYF | TGCGCCAGCAGCTTAAAGGAAACCTACGAGCAGTACTTC
- | TRBJ1-5 | - | TRBV4-3 | CASSQDWEISNQPQHF | TGCGCCAGCAGCCAAGATTGGGAGATTAGCAATCAGCCCCAGCATTTT
- | TRBJ1-1 | - | TRBV29-1 | CSVEEGARGEAFF | TGCAGCGTTGAAGAGGGGGCTCGAGGGGAAGCTTTCTTT
- | TRBJ1-1 | - | TRBV21-1 | CASSKGRPMNTEAFF | TGTGCCAGCAGCAAAGGTCGGCCTATGAACACTGAAGCTTTCTTT
TRBD1 | TRBJ1-6 | - | TRBV5-4 | CASSDDRGSPLHF | TGTGCCAGCAGCGATGACAGGGGCTCACCCCTCCACTTT
TRBD1 | TRBJ1-2 | - | TRBV9 | CASSVGDRPMFGYTF | TGTGCCAGCAGCGTAGGGGACAGACCTATGTTCGGCTACACCTTC
TRBD1 | TRBJ1-5 | once | TRBV12-3/TRBV12-4 | CASRTGTGNNQPQHF | TGTGCCAGCAGGACCGGGACAGGTAACAATCAGCCCCAGCATTTT
TRBD1 | TRBJ1-4 | - | TRBV5-6 | CASSHGTGVGEKLFF | TGTGCCAGCAGCCACGGGACAGGGGTTGGCGAAAAACTGTTTTTT
TRBD1 | TRBJ2-2 | - | TRBV29-1 | CSVEGPGQGAKAGELFF | TGCAGCGTTGAAGGTCCGGGACAGGGGGCTAAGGCCGGGGAGCTGTTTTTT
- | TRBJ1-5 | once | TRBV14 | CASSQGRSNQPQHF | TGTGCCAGCAGCCAAGGACGAAGCAATCAGCCCCAGCATTTT
- | TRBJ1-2 | - | TRBV2 | CASVGTVYGYTF | TGTGCCAGTGTCGGGACGGTGTATGGCTACACCTTC
- | TRBJ1-2 | - | TRBV12-3/TRBV12-4 | CASSPNPTFNLTF | TGTGCCAGCAGCCCTAATCCGACGTTTAATCTCACCTTC
TRBD2 | TRBJ2-7 | - | TRBV7-9 | CASSGTSGATYEQYF | TGTGCCAGCAGTGGGACTAGCGGGGCAACGTACGAGCAGTACTTC
- | TRBJ1-1 | - | TRBV2 | CASSEDGQSGTEAFF | TGTGCCAGCAGTGAAGACGGGCAAAGCGGCACTGAAGCTTTCTTT
TRBD2 | TRBJ2-3 | once | TRBV4-2 | CASSQDLAGETDTQYF | TGTGCCAGCAGCCAAGATCTAGCGGGGGAGACAGATACGCAGTATTTT
- | TRBJ2-7 | - | TRBV29-1 | CSVEDRPYEQYF | TGCAGCGTTGAAGACCGCCCCTACGAGCAGTACTTC
- | TRBJ1-2 | - | TRBV29-1 | CSVEGGQGGYTF | TGCAGCGTTGAAGGGGGGCAGGGGGGCTACACCTTC
- | TRBJ2-4 | - | TRBV20-1 | CSAPPWGAKNIQYF | TGCAGTGCGCCACCCTGGGGGGCCAAAAACATTCAGTACTTC
TRBD1 | TRBJ2-7 | - | TRBV5-1 | CASSSLRDRGRYEQYF | TGCGCCAGCAGCTCCCTCCGGGACAGGGGGCGATACGAGCAGTACTTC
- | TRBJ1-2 | once | TRBV9 | CASSTTRYGYTF | TGTGCCAGCAGCACGACACGTTATGGCTACACCTTC
TRBD1 | TRBJ2-1 | few | TRBV7-2 | CASNNRDSHEQFF | TGTGCCAGCAACAACCGGGACAGCCATGAGCAGTTCTTC
- | TRBJ2-4 | - | TRBV25-1 | CASSFKAKNIQYF | TGTGCCAGCAGTTTCAAAGCCAAAAACATTCAGTACTTC
TRBD1 | TRBJ1-2 | - | TRBV29-1 | CSVGPRGRDGYTF | TGCAGCGTGGGTCCGAGGGGGCGCGATGGCTACACCTTC
TRBD2 | TRBJ2-1 | - | TRBV3-1 | CASSQSGGRPYNEQFF | TGTGCCAGCAGCCAAAGCGGGGGGCGCCCCTACAATGAGCAGTTCTTC
- | TRBJ1-1 | - | TRBV9 | CASSRGTEAFF | TGTGCCAGCTCCAGGGGTACTGAAGCTTTCTTT